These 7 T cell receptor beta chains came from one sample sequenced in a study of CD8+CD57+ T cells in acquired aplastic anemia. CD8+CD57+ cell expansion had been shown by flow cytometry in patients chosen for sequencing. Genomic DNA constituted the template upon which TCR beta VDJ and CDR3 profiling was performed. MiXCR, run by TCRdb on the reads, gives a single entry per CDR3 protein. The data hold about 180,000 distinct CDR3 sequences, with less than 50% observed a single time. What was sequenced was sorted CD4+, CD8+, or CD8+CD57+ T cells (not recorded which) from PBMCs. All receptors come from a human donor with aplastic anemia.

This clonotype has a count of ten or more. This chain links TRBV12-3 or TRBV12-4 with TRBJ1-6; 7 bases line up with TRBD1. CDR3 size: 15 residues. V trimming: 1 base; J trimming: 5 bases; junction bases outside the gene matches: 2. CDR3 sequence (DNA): TGTGCCAGCAGTTTAGGGACAGGAGATAATTCACCCCTCCACTTT. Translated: CASSLGTGDNSPLHF.

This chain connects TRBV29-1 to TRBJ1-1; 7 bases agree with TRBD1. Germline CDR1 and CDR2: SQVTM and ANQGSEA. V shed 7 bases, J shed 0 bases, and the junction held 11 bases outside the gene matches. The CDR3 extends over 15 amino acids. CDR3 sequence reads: CSASLRDSLNTEAFF. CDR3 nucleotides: TGCAGCGCAAGCCTCAGGGACAGTCTGAACACTGAAGCTTTCTTT.

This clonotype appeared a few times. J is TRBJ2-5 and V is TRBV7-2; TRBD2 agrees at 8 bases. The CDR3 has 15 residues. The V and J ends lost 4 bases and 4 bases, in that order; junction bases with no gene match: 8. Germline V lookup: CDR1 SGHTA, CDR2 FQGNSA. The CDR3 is CASSSLSGMGETQYF. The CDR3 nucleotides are TGTGCCAGCAGCTCTCTTAGCGGGATGGGAGAGACCCAGTACTTC.

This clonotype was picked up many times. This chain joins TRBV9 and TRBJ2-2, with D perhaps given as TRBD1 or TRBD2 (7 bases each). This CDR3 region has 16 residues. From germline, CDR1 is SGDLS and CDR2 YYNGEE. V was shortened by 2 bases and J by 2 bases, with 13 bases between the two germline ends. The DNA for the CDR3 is TGTGCCAGCAGCGTGGGGGAGGGGGCTAACACCGGGGAGCTGTTTTTT. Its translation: CASSVGEGANTGELFF.

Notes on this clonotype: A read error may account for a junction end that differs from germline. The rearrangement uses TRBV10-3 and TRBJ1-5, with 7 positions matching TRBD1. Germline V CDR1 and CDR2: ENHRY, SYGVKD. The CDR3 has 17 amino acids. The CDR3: CASSYRVTGALNQPQHF. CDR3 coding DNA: TGTGCCAGCAGTTACCGCGTAACAGGGGCTCTTAATCAGCCCCAGCATTTT.

The CDR3 region is CASSVSPGTGSSGNTIYF. The CDR3 DNA sequence: TGTGCCAGCAGCGTAAGCCCAGGGACAGGGAGCTCTGGAAACACCATATATTTT. The genes are TRBV9 and TRBJ1-3; the match to TRBD1 covers 9 bases. The CDR3 runs to 18 residues. Germline V CDR1 and CDR2: SGDLS, YYNGEE. V shed 1 base, J shed 0 bases, and the junction held 8 bases outside the gene matches.

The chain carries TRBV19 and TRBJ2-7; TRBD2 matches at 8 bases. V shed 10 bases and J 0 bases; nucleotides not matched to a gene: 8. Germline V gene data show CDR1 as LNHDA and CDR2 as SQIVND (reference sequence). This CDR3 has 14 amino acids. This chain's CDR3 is CATRGGRSSYEQYF. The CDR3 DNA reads TGTGCCACACGGGGGGGAAGGAGCTCCTACGAGCAGTACTTC.